These 10 T cell receptor beta chains were all obtained from the same sample, sequenced in a study of CD4 T cells in relation to SARS-CoV-2 and coronaviruses. These receptors lack a known antigen. Generated by immunoSEQ multiplex PCR, the TCRdb table keeps only in-frame clones and is missing some. The sample records about 36,000 clones, over 70% being singletons. Material: memory CD4+ T cells from PBMCs, cultured in vitro. The receptors come from an adult with COVID-19.

The V and J genes are TRBV28 and TRBJ1-1; D ambiguous. This CDR3 is built from 14 residues. V lost 2 bases and J lost 1, with 8 bases in between. Looked up from germline, CDR1 is MDHEN and CDR2 is SYDVKM. CDR3 protein: CASSLPRGNTEAFF. CDR3 coding DNA: TGTGCCAGCAGTTTACCTCGGGGGAACACTGAAGCTTTCTTT.

The J gene is TRBJ1-1, the V gene TRBV28; D not certain. The CDR3 loop spans 15 amino acids. V lost 5 bases, J lost 2 bases, and 15 bases lay in between. Germline CDR1 is MDHEN and CDR2 is SYDVKM. The CDR3 sequence: CASSVTIGINTEAFF. CDR3 DNA sequence: TGTGCCAGCAGTGTAACTATAGGAATAAACACTGAAGCTTTCTTT.

The chain has TRBV11-2 and TRBJ2-7; D tentatively fits TRBD1 or TRBD2 (5 bases each). V lost 3 bases and J 3 bases, leaving 12 bases between the germline ends. Germline values: CDR1 SGHAT, CDR2 FQNNGV. This CDR3 is 14 amino acids long. The CDR3 nucleotides are TGTGCCAGCAGCTTTTCGGGACGGAACTACGAGCAGTACTTC. Amino acid sequence: CASSFSGRNYEQYF.

A few counts support this clone. J is TRBJ1-3 and V is TRBV5-1; tentatively, D is TRBD1 (5 bases). Germline V gene sequence: CDR1 SGHRS, CDR2 YFSETQ. V was shortened by 0 bases and J by 2 bases, with 9 bases between the two germline ends. This CDR3 has 15 amino acids. This CDR3 is CASSLGMGPGNTIYF. CDR3 in DNA: TGCGCCAGCAGCTTGGGGATGGGACCTGGAAACACCATATATTTT.

The V gene is TRBV28, the J gene TRBJ1-4; 12 nucleotides align to TRBD1. The CDR3 totals 16 residues. Germline trimming cut 7 bases from V and 6 bases from J; bases unmatched to any gene: 9. Germline-derived CDR1 and CDR2 are MDHEN and SYDVKM. The DNA for the CDR3 is TGTGCCAGCAAATTTTTAGGGACAGGGGGCCATGAAAAACTGTTTTTT. Translation: CASKFLGTGGHEKLFF.

CDR3 nucleotides: TGTGCCAGCAGTTTGGGGACAGGGGGCCCACTGCAAGAGACCCAGTACTTC. It translates to CASSLGTGGPLQETQYF. The chain links TRBV27 to TRBJ2-5; 12 bases agree with TRBD1. Looked up from germline, CDR1 is MNHEY and CDR2 is SMNVEV (reference sequence). The V and J ends lost 3 bases and 2 bases, in that order; junction bases with no gene match: 7. The CDR3 extends over 17 amino acids.

Only a few counts were recorded for this clone. The gene calls are TRBV5-4 and TRBJ2-7; D possibly corresponds to TRBD1 (6 bases). Germline-derived CDR1 and CDR2 are SGHNT and YYREEE (reference sequence). There are 15 residues in the CDR3. V shed 0 bases and J shed 0 bases, with 10 bases lying between them. The CDR3 loop reads CASSLGQDSSYEQYF. The CDR3 DNA follows: TGTGCCAGCAGCTTGGGACAGGATAGCTCCTACGAGCAGTACTTC.

The V gene is TRBV4-2, the J gene TRBJ2-7; 8 bases agree with TRBD2. Germline V gene data show CDR1 as LGHNA and CDR2 as YNFKEQ. The CDR3 runs to 14 residues. V was clipped by 6 bases and J by 2 bases; unmatched bases: 6. CDR3 residues: CASSSGLGTYEQYF. The CDR3, as DNA: TGTGCCAGCAGTTCGGGACTAGGGACCTACGAGCAGTACTTC.

The V call is TRBV6-2 or TRBV6-3, the J call TRBJ2-3, with unresolved D. Trimming removed 2 bases at V and 2 bases at J, with 14 bases between. CDR1 is MNHEY, CDR2 SVGEGT, per germline. CDR3 length: 16 amino acids. In DNA, the CDR3 is TGTGCCAGCAGTTACAGACTTTCCTATAACACAGATACGCAGTATTTT. The encoded protein is CASSYRLSYNTDTQYF.

The chain has TRBV7-2 and TRBJ2-7; 9 nucleotides agree with TRBD2. CDR1 and CDR2 (germline): SGHTA, FQGNSA. The CDR3 spans 19 residues. J gave up 2 bases and V 2 bases, and 16 bases lay outside the gene matches. Here the CDR3 reads CASSLTGLAGSRFAYEQYF. CDR3 sequence (DNA): TGTGCCAGCAGCTTAACAGGGCTAGCGGGATCTCGGTTCGCCTACGAGCAGTACTTC. The complete variable domain, with remaining parts taken from reference TRBV7-2 and TRBJ2-7, reads GAGVSQSPSNKVTEKGKDVELRCDPISGHTALYWYRQSLGQGLEFLIYFQGNSAPDKSGLPSDRFSAERTGGSVSTLTIQRTQQEDSAVYLCASSLTGLAGSRFAYEQYFGPGTRLTVT.